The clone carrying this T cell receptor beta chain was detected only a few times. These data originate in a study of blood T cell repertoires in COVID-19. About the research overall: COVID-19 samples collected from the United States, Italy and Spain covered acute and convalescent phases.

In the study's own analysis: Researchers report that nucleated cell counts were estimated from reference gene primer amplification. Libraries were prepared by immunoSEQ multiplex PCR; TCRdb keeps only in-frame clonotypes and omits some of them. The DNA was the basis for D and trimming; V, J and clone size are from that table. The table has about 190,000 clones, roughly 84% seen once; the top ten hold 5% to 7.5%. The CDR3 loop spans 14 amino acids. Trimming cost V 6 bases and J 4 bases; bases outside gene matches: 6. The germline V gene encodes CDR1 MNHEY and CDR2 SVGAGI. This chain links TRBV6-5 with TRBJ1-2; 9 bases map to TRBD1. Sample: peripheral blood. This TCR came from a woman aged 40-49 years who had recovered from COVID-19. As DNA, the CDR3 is TGTGCCAGCAGCCAGCGGACAGGGGCCTATGGCTACACCTTC. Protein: CASSQRTGAYGYTF.